These 2 T cell receptor beta chains were all obtained from the same sample, sequenced in a study of neurological immune-mediated disorders. TCRdb reanalysed the 5' RACE reads using MiXCR and keeps one entry per CDR3 protein. The sample has around 46,000 distinct CDR3 sequences, more than 20% seen once. The sample was PBMCs. These receptors originate from a woman between 70 and 85 years old in good health.

This clonotype was counted only a few times. The chain has TRBV2 and TRBJ2-2, with unresolved D. CDR3 length: 11 residues. Germline CDR1 reads SNHLY; CDR2 reads FYNNEI. The V end lost 7 bases, the J end lost 2 bases, and 2 bases lay between the germline ends. CDR3 sequence (DNA): TGTGCCAGCACTAACACCGGGGAGCTGTTTTTT. Protein product: CASTNTGELFF.

This clonotype appeared many times. This rearrangement joins TRBV30 to TRBJ2-1, with D perhaps TRBD1 or TRBD2 (6 bases each). V was pared by 0 bases and J by 15 bases, with 18 bases between. Germline CDR1 GTSNPN, CDR2 SVGIG (reference sequence). CDR3 length equals 13 residues. Here the CDR3 DNA reads TGTGCCTGGAGTGTGGGGGGCCTTGGGGTTGGGTTCTTC. Its translation is CAWSVGGLGVGFF.